The present T cell receptor (beta chain) was sequenced within a study of tumor-infiltrating lymphocytes in primary liver carcinoma (dated by TCRdb to between 2016 and 2019). Background for the entire study: Surgical resection was performed in China between 2015 and early 2016 on several patients with histopathologically diagnosed primary liver carcinoma. Hepatocellular carcinoma (four) or combined HCC and intrahepatic cholangiocarcinoma (one) was present in the five patients, who were three men and two women aged 30 to 69 years. The five patients had tumors of stage T1-T3 N0M0, with maximum diameters ranging from roughly 4.2 to 10 cm. Each sample produced about 3.5 to 7.13 million productive TCRbeta reads, and read depth showed no significant difference between tissue types. Across five regions of each liver tumor, along with adjacent normal tissue and blood, the study brought together TCRbeta repertoire sequencing, expression microarrays and whole-exome sequencing. A total of about 35 specimens from 5 patients went through TCRbeta repertoire sequencing, namely 25 tumor regions, 5 adjacent noncancerous liver tissues and 5 peripheral blood samples. Repertoires from technical replicates were highly reproducible, with mean shared-clone rates around 0.89 and correlation coefficients above 0.95. Overall results and qualifications from the work: Only the TCR beta chain was sequenced, which likely underestimates true repertoire diversity because unpaired alpha chains were not captured. Repertoire overlap was higher between tumor regions (mean roughly 35%) than tumor-adjacent (around 17%) or tumor-blood (about 15%) pairs, consistent with antigen-driven expansion. The top 250 clones made up a significantly larger repertoire fraction in tumors than in blood (p = 0.039). The study included only five patients, and the authors note findings should be validated in a larger study. Comparison of CD4+ and CD8+ T cell repertoires was precluded by the use of bulk unsorted samples.

TRIzol reagent was used to extract blood RNA from unsorted whole blood, while the DNeasy Blood & Tissue kit provided the germline DNA. At the time of sampling, the patients had chronic HBV infection and had not received any treatment. Before surgery, approximately 3.8 milliliters of peripheral blood were drawn into K2EDTA tubes. For this clonotype: Which antigen it targets is not known. Nothing much larger sits one base from this clone, and base qualities are not available.

A constant-region primer and ProtoScript II reverse transcriptase were used to reverse-transcribe TCRbeta-specific cDNA from around 540 ng total RNA. Construction of the TCRbeta libraries relied on three nested rounds of multiplex PCR, following a slightly modified ARM-PCR procedure. The first two PCR rounds used multiplex TRBV1-TRBV30 forward primers with a Cbeta reverse primer, each for approximately 11 cycles. Sample barcodes and Illumina adapters were added in a final 25-cycle PCR with Deep VentR polymerase. Amplicons of 200-500 bp were gel-purified with a QIAquick gel extraction kit before sequencing. An Illumina HiSeq 2500 was used to sequence the TCRbeta amplicons, generating 250-bp paired-end reads. Per the source publication's procedure: Quality trimming of reads was performed with Trimmomatic v0.33, and paired reads were merged with FLASH v1.2.11 so that full CDR3 sequences could be recovered. V, D and J germline segments were assigned to the rearranged TCRbeta sequences using MiGEC v1.2.1b. VDJtools v1.0.0 computed clonotype statistics and Shannon-Wiener diversity indices. Except for diversity analysis, only the 250 most abundant clonotypes of each sample were used in subsequent analyses to reduce sampling bias. TCRdb itself trimmed the public reads at Q25 with fastp, ran MiXCR and retained productive beta chains. Every distinct CDR3 protein forms one entry, paired with its most common genes and DNA. The V and J calls were determined by TCRdb, not by the authors. The sample has around 330,000 distinct CDR3 sequences on record, roughly 60% of them singletons. About 9.4% of the sample is held by the ten biggest clonotypes.

The CDR3 contains 14 residues, cysteine and phenylalanine counted. The read is trimmed to its CDR3 DNA, 42 bases read in frame from base 1. The germline V gene gives CDR1 as SGHRS and CDR2 as YFSETQ. V lost 2 bases and J lost 5 bases; the stretch between them is 14 bases long. The sequence links TRBV5-1 to TRBJ2-7; the D gene is possibly TRBD1 or TRBD2, with 5 bases matching each. Input material: peripheral blood. This clonotype originated in a man aged 35-49 years with primary liver carcinoma and hepatitis B virus infection. CDR3 sequence: CASSLSGLANEQYF. The nucleotide sequence reads as follows: TGCGCCAGCAGCTTATCGGGGCTAGCAAACGAGCAGTACTTC.